This T cell receptor (beta chain) was sequenced in a study of control samples from healthy donors and cancer patients. In its sample, this clone was seen once. The sample has other DNA sequences that encode this CDR3 too. The CDR3 consists of 13 residues. Germline loops: CDR1 KGHSH, CDR2 LQKENI. V dropped 2 bases and J dropped 3 bases, with 8 bases sitting between them. Data came from immunoSEQ multiplex PCR; TCRdb stores just in-frame clones and leaves some out. The sample carries some 130,000 clones, roughly 90% recorded once. J is TRBJ2-7 and V is TRBV18, with D tentatively TRBD2 (5 bases). Sequencing was done on a sample of PBMCs. The sequence was obtained from a man in his forties or fifties with head and neck cancer. CDR3 coding DNA: TGTGCCAGCTCACCAGGGGAGAGCTACGAGCAGTACTTC. Translation: CASSPGESYEQYF. The full variable domain, rest sourced from reference TRBV18 and TRBJ2-7, is NAGVMQNPRHLVRRRGQEARLRCSPMKGHSHVYWYRQLPEEGLKFMVYLQKENIIDESGMPKERFSAEFPKEGPSILRIQQVVRGDSAAYFCASSPGESYEQYFGPGTRLTVT.